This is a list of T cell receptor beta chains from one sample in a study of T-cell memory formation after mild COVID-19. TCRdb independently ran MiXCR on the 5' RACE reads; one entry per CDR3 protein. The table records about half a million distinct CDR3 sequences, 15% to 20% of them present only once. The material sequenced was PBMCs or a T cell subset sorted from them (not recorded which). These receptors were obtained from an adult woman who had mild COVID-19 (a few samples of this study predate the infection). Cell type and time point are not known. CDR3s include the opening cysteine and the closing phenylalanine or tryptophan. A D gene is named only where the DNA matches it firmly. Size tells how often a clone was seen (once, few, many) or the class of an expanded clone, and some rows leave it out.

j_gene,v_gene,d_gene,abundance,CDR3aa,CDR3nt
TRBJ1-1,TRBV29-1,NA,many,CSVVVRGLISQAFF,TGCAGCGTTGTAGTTAGAGGGCTTATCTCCCAAGCTTTCTTT
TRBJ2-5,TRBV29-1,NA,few,CSVEGLPGSQETQYF,TGCAGCGTTGAAGGGCTCCCGGGGTCCCAAGAGACCCAGTACTTC
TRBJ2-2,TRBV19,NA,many,CASRFKAGWNTGELFF,TGTGCCAGTAGATTTAAGGCAGGGTGGAACACCGGGGAGCTGTTTTTT
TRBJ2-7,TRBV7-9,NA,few,CASSLPGYPYEQYF,TGTGCCAGCAGCCTTCCAGGGTACCCCTACGAGCAGTACTTC
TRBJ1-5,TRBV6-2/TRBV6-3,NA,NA,CATGAGSRGTNQPQHF,TGTGCCACCGGGGCCGGGAGCCGGGGGACCAATCAGCCCCAGCATTTT
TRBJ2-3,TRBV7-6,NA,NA,CASSYSGSSTDTQYF,TGTGCCAGCAGCTATAGCGGATCTAGCACAGATACGCAGTATTTT
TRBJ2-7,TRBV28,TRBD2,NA,CASRRGAGGSEQYF,TGTGCCAGCAGGCGTGGGGCGGGAGGATCCGAGCAGTACTTC
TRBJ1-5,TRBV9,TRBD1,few,CASSVAGQGHQPQHF,TGTGCCAGCAGCGTAGCGGGACAGGGCCATCAGCCCCAGCATTTT
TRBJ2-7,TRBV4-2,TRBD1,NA,CASSQGLGDRDYEQYF,TGTGCCAGCAGCCAAGGGTTGGGGGACAGGGACTACGAGCAGTACTTC
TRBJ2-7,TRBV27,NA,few,CASSLSDRDLYEQYF,TGTGCCAGCAGTTTATCGGACAGAGACCTCTACGAGCAGTACTTC
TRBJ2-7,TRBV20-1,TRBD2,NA,CSARDMSGGISYEQYF,TGCAGTGCTAGAGATATGAGCGGGGGGATCTCCTACGAGCAGTACTTC
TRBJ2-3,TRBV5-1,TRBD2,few,CASRTAGGPTDTQYF,TGCGCCAGCAGAACCGCGGGGGGACCCACAGATACGCAGTATTTT
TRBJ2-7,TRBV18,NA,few,CASSEAGTREQYF,TGTGCCAGCTCAGAAGCCGGGACGAGAGAGCAGTACTTC
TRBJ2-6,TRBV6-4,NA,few,CASTQLSGANVLTF,TGTGCCAGCACCCAACTCTCTGGGGCCAACGTCCTGACTTTC
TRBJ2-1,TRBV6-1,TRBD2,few,CASRKRGGGLDEQFF,TGTGCCAGCAGGAAGCGGGGGGGCGGCTTGGATGAGCAGTTCTTC
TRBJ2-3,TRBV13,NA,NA,CASSPTSTEASTDTQYF,TGTGCCAGCAGCCCAACTTCGACAGAGGCTAGCACAGATACGCAGTATTTT
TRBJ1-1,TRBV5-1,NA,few,CASSLTGGSNTEAFF,TGCGCCAGCAGCTTGACGGGTGGGTCGAACACTGAAGCTTTCTTT
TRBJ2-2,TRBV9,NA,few,CASRGGLNTGELFF,TGTGCCAGCAGGGGGGGACTCAACACCGGGGAGCTGTTTTTT
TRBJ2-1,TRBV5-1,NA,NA,CASSLDPGPGNEQFF,TGCGCCAGCAGCTTGGATCCAGGGCCGGGCAATGAGCAGTTCTTC
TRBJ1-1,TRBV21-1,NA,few,CASSDLEGGPNTEAFF,TGTGCCAGCAGCGACCTGGAGGGGGGCCCGAACACTGAAGCTTTCTTT
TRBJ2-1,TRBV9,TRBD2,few,CASSAIAGGRNEQFF,TGTGCCAGCAGCGCCATAGCGGGGGGACGGAATGAGCAGTTCTTC
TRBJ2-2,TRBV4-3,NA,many,CASSPDEGRTGELFF,TGCGCCAGCAGCCCCGATGAGGGGCGTACCGGGGAGCTGTTTTTT
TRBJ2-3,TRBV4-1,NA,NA,CASSQVEAATQYF,TGCGCCAGCAGCCAAGTAGAAGCAGCCACGCAGTATTTT
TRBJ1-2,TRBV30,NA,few,CAWSEAATDGYTF,TGTGCCTGGAGCGAAGCGGCGACGGATGGCTACACCTTC
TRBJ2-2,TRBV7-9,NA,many,CASSPGTSKAGELFF,TGTGCCAGCAGCCCCGGCACTAGCAAGGCCGGGGAGCTGTTTTTT
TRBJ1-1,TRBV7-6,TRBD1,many,CASSWTGVNTEAFF,TGTGCCAGCAGCTGGACAGGGGTGAACACTGAAGCTTTCTTT
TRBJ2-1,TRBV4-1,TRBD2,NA,CASSQAGLAGGDEQFF,TGCGCCAGCAGCCAAGCAGGACTAGCGGGGGGGGACGAGCAGTTCTTC
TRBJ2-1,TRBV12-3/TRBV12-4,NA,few,CASSVGGRVHEQFF,TGTGCCAGCAGTGTCGGAGGGAGAGTCCATGAGCAGTTCTTC